These 20 T cell receptor beta chains share one sample of origin, sequenced in a study of monozygotic twins with inflammatory bowel disease. TCRdb reworked the 5' RACE reads into one entry per CDR3 protein, no DNA. This table holds roughly 300,000 distinct CDR3 sequences. Sequencing used blood. The receptors shown here come from a human donor with ulcerative colitis or Crohn's disease, or a healthy co-twin of an affected twin (not recorded which).

The chain employs TRBV9 and TRBJ1-1; no DNA is available, so the TRBD1 call from TCRdb remains unchecked. The germline V gene encodes CDR1 SGDLS and CDR2 YYNGEE. The CDR3 is 15 residues long. This chain's CDR3 is CASSPTGVRSTEAFF.

The J gene is TRBJ2-7, the V gene TRBV27; TCRdb picks TRBD2, but there is no DNA to check that call. The CDR3 loop spans 14 amino acids. Germline V lookup: CDR1 MNHEY, CDR2 SMNVEV (reference sequence). CDR3 residues: CASSPLAVGNEQYF.

The chain is built from TRBV27 and TRBJ2-7. Germline V gene sequence: CDR1 MNHEY, CDR2 SMNVEV (reference sequence). The CDR3 totals 15 residues. The CDR3: CASSTKLGSPYEQYF.

The chain recombines TRBV28 with TRBJ1-5; the D call of TRBD1 rests on TCRdb alone, since no DNA is present to check it. This CDR3 contains 15 residues. Germline CDR1 and CDR2: MDHEN and SYDVKM. The CDR3 spells CASSIAGTQSPPQHF.

V usage is TRBV10-3 and J usage is TRBJ2-7; TCRdb names TRBD1, which stays unverified in the absence of DNA. The length of the CDR3 is 14 residues. Germline V gene lookup returns CDR1 ENHRY and CDR2 SYGVKD. The CDR3 protein is CAIKRDLGYYEQYF.

This sequence joins TRBV28 and TRBJ2-4; TCRdb's D call of TRBD2 is untestable without DNA. Germline loops: CDR1 MDHEN, CDR2 SYDVKM. The CDR3 runs 14 residues. CDR3 in amino acids: CASRGTSSLRVQYF.

The chain recombines TRBV7-9 with TRBJ2-2; TCRdb indicates TRBD1, and absent DNA this call remains unverified. The CDR3 is made up of 13 amino acids. The germline V gene has CDR1 SEHNR and CDR2 FQNEAQ (reference sequence). The CDR3 sequence: CASSLVGVGELFF.

This chain links TRBV10-3 with TRBJ2-7. Germline V gives CDR1 ENHRY, CDR2 SYGVKD. CDR3 length: 13 residues. The CDR3 loop is CAISDRITYEQYF.

The chain joins TRBV5-1 to TRBJ2-1; with no DNA, the TCRdb D assignment of TRBD2 cannot be verified. The CDR3 totals 15 residues. The germline gives CDR1 SGHRS, CDR2 YFSETQ. CDR3: CASSPGGLAGNEQFF.

The CDR3 is CASSGPGDLRKYEQYF. The chain couples TRBV25-1 to TRBJ2-7; TCRdb returns TRBD1, unconfirmable since there is no DNA. Germline CDR1 and CDR2: MGHDK and SYGVNS. This CDR3 has 16 amino acids.

The V call is TRBV6-1, the J call TRBJ1-2; as DNA is missing, the TRBD1 call by TCRdb cannot be tested. CDR3 length equals 13 residues. The V gene's germline CDR1 is MNHNS and CDR2 SASEGT. The CDR3 here is CASSEKGGDGYTF.

The J gene is TRBJ2-7, the V gene TRBV29-1. CDR1 is SQVTM, CDR2 ANQGSEA, per germline. There are 12 residues in the CDR3. The chain's CDR3 is CSVVRSSYEQYF.

The chain carries TRBV29-1 and TRBJ2-7; the D gene TCRdb calls, TRBD1, cannot be checked with no DNA. The CDR3 is made up of 11 amino acids. From germline, CDR1 is SQVTM and CDR2 ANQGSEA. CDR3 sequence reads: CSVTTGYEQYF.

The chain links TRBV20-1 to TRBJ1-3. The CDR3 is 15 amino acids. Looked up from germline, CDR1 is DFQATT and CDR2 is SNEGSKA (reference sequence). CDR3 region: CSARELELSGNTIYF.

The chain employs TRBV5-4 and TRBJ1-2. CDR1 is SGHNT, CDR2 YYREEE, per germline (reference sequence). The CDR3 has 15 residues. CDR3 sequence: CASSFTGRVIHGYTF.

V is TRBV5-1 and J is TRBJ2-1; TCRdb lists TRBD1, though no DNA is available to test this call. Germline V gene lookup returns CDR1 SGHRS and CDR2 YFSETQ. The CDR3 totals 18 residues. This chain's CDR3 is CASSSPDGRGLIYNEQFF.

The J gene is TRBJ2-1, the V gene TRBV27; as DNA is missing, the TRBD2 call by TCRdb cannot be tested. Germline CDR1 MNHEY, CDR2 SMNVEV (reference sequence). This CDR3 has 13 amino acids. The CDR3 sequence is CASKGGGAGEQFF.

The rearrangement joins TRBV18 to TRBJ2-5; the D call of TRBD2 rests on TCRdb alone, since no DNA is present to check it. CDR1 is KGHSH, CDR2 LQKENI, per germline. The CDR3 sequence is 17 residues long. CDR3 loop: CASSPRLAGTNQETQYF. The variable domain in full, with the rest retrieved from reference TRBV18 and TRBJ2-5, is NAGVMQNPRHLVRRRGQEARLRCSPMKGHSHVYWYRQLPEEGLKFMVYLQKENIIDESGMPKERFSAEFPKEGPSILRIQQVVRGDSAAYFCASSPRLAGTNQETQYFGPGTRLLVL.

The chain couples TRBV23-1 to TRBJ2-7; the D call from TCRdb, TRBD1, cannot be confirmed without DNA. TRBV23-1 is assigned to the ORF class and has an uncertain function. The CDR3 extends over 14 amino acids. The CDR3: CASSQSPQAYEQYF.

J is TRBJ1-2 and V is TRBV30. The CDR3 length is 12 residues. Germline CDR1 reads GTSNPN; CDR2 reads SVGIG (reference sequence). The CDR3 sequence is CAWSNSGYGYTF.